Following are 16 T cell receptor beta chains from one sample sequenced in a study of multiple sclerosis patients with progressive multifocal leukoencephalopathy. This sample's time point: more than ten months of natalizumab therapy. Using immunoSEQ multiplex PCR, the repertoire was profiled, and TCRdb retains in-frame clones only, with some absent. The data show 20,000 to 30,000 clones, more than 85% seen once. This material consisted of PBMCs, taken from a patient treated with natalizumab. All receptors derive from a young man with multiple sclerosis.

Details on this clone: This sample includes further DNA sequences coding for the same CDR3. The rearrangement joins TRBV13 to TRBJ2-2; 14 nucleotides align to TRBD2. The CDR3 runs 17 residues. Germline CDR1 reads PRHDT; CDR2 reads FYEKMQ (reference sequence). The J segment lost 4 bases and the V segment lost 10 bases, leaving 11 bases of the junction unmatched. The CDR3 nucleotides are TGTGCCACGAGACCGGGACTAGCGGGAGTCGGCACCGGGGAGCTGTTTTTT. As protein: CATRPGLAGVGTGELFF.

This chain links TRBV15 with TRBJ1-5; TRBD1 matches at 10 bases. The CDR3 has 18 residues. Trimming removed 0 bases from V and 2 bases from J; junction bases left unmatched: 7. Germline V lookup: CDR1 LNHNV, CDR2 YYDKDF (reference sequence). CDR3 sequence: CATSRDVGDRGRNQPQHF. The CDR3 DNA reads as TGTGCCACCAGCAGAGATGTGGGGGACAGGGGCCGCAATCAGCCCCAGCATTTT.

This clone was detected only a few times. The rearrangement joins TRBV10-2 to TRBJ2-7, with 8 bases that match TRBD2. V shed 6 bases and J 5 bases; nucleotides not matched to a gene: 9. The CDR3 totals 14 residues. Germline CDR1 reads WSHSY; CDR2 reads SAAADI. CDR3 coding DNA: TGCGCCAGCAGCCAGAGCGGGAGAGGCCACGAGCAGTACGTC. Protein: CASSQSGRGHEQYV.

This clone was found a few times. The V call is TRBV10-3, the J call TRBJ2-3; D possibly matches TRBD1 or TRBD2 (6 bases each). Looked up from germline, CDR1 is ENHRY and CDR2 is SYGVKD. The CDR3 has 17 residues. Trimming took 0 bases from V and 5 from J, leaving 18 bases between them. CDR3: CAISESKGGILGDTQYF. The CDR3 region has the DNA TGTGCCATCAGTGAGTCTAAAGGGGGGATACTAGGAGATACGCAGTATTTT.

V is TRBV6-6 and J is TRBJ1-1; D is perhaps TRBD1 (5 bases). V was clipped by 6 bases and J by 5 bases, with 16 bases between them. The CDR3 sequence is 14 residues long. The germline gives CDR1 MNHNY, CDR2 SVGAGI (reference sequence). The CDR3 bases are TGTGCCAGCAGCCGACGCCAGGGACGGACTGAAGCTTTCTTT. It codes for CASSRRQGRTEAFF.

The rearrangement joins TRBV6-5 to TRBJ2-5; D is uncertain. The CDR3 extends over 14 amino acids. CDR1 is MNHEY and CDR2 is SVGAGI in the germline V gene. Trimming removed 5 bases at V and 4 bases at J, with 14 bases between. CDR3: CASSGNSPTETQYF. As DNA, the CDR3 is TGTGCCAGCAGTGGTAACTCCCCGACAGAGACCCAGTACTTC.

This clone came up once. The gene calls are TRBV11-3 and TRBJ1-1; D gene ambiguous. This CDR3 contains 16 residues. From germline, CDR1 is SGHNT and CDR2 YENEEA. The germline V and J ends were trimmed by 1 base and 3 bases, with 15 bases remaining between them. CDR3 coding DNA: TGTGCCAGCAGCTTAGCGGTTGGTCGGGGTGACACTGAAGCTTTCTTT. It yields the protein CASSLAVGRGDTEAFF.

This clone has just one count. The CDR3 region is CASSDILATPGNEQFF. The CDR3 nucleotides are TGCGCCAGCAGCGACATCCTAGCGACTCCGGGCAATGAGCAGTTCTTC. The V call is TRBV5-1, the J call TRBJ2-1; perhaps TRBD2 as D (6 bases). This CDR3 has 16 amino acids. V lost 4 bases and J 6 bases, leaving 20 bases between the germline ends. The germline CDR1 and CDR2 sequences are SGHRS and YFSETQ. Combining the CDR3 with reference TRBV5-1 and TRBJ2-1 gives the whole variable domain KAGVTQTPRYLIKTRGQQVTLSCSPISGHRSVSWYQQTPGQGLQFLFEYFSETQRNKGNFPGRFSGRQFSNSRSEMNVSTLELGDSALYLCASSDILATPGNEQFFGPGTRLTVL.

This chain links TRBV6-5 with TRBJ2-7, with 7 bases identical to TRBD1. The CDR3 totals 14 residues. J gave up 1 base and V 5 bases, and 5 bases lay outside the gene matches. Per the germline V gene, CDR1 is MNHEY and CDR2 is SVGAGI. The DNA of the CDR3 is TGTGCCAGCAGTAACCGGGACAGATCCTACGAGCAGTACGTC. Protein sequence: CASSNRDRSYEQYV.

On this clone itself: The same CDR3 is also encoded by other DNA sequences in this sample. The chain uses TRBV4-3 and TRBJ2-1; TRBD2 is a possible D gene (6 bases). V dropped 0 bases and J dropped 0 bases, with 12 bases sitting between them. Germline V lookup: CDR1 LGHNA, CDR2 YSLEER. This CDR3 is 17 amino acids long. This chain's CDR3 is CASSQDLEGRSYNEQFF. The CDR3 region has the DNA TGCGCCAGCAGCCAAGACCTGGAGGGGCGCTCCTACAATGAGCAGTTCTTC.

This chain joins TRBV7-2 and TRBJ1-4; weak D call: TRBD1 (6 bases). The germline CDR1 and CDR2 sequences are SGHTA and FQGNSA. This CDR3 spans 15 amino acids. Trimming took off 0 bases at V and 2 bases at J, with 7 bases between the two ends. The DNA for the CDR3 is TGTGCCAGCAGCTTAGCTGGACAGACTAATGAAAAACTGTTTTTT. Protein: CASSLAGQTNEKLFF.

The J gene is TRBJ2-1, the V gene TRBV28; 7 bases fit TRBD2. Germline V lookup: CDR1 MDHEN, CDR2 SYDVKM. V shed 1 base, J shed 0 bases, and the junction held 3 bases outside the gene matches. The CDR3 covers 16 residues. CDR3 nucleotides: TGTGCCAGCAGTTTATATGGCGGGAGCTCCTACAATGAGCAGTTCTTC. This encodes CASSLYGGSSYNEQFF. Full variable domain (outside the CDR3, taken from reference TRBV28 and TRBJ2-1): DVKVTQSSRYLVKRTGEKVFLECVQDMDHENMFWYRQDPGLGLRLIYFSYDVKMKEKGDIPEGYSVSREKKERFSLILESASTNQTSMYLCASSLYGGSSYNEQFFGPGTRLTVL.

The rearrangement joins TRBV4-1 to TRBJ2-7; 9 bases match TRBD1. J gave up 5 bases and V 5 bases, and 4 bases lay outside the gene matches. Germline CDR1 and CDR2: MGHRA and YSYEKL. This CDR3 is 13 amino acids long. The CDR3 DNA follows: TGCGCCAGCAGCTTAGACAGGGGGGACGAGCAGTACTTC. It yields the protein CASSLDRGDEQYF.

The V call is TRBV7-2, the J call TRBJ2-3; 10 bases match TRBD1. Trimming removed 5 bases from V and 5 bases from J; junction bases left unmatched: 10. The germline V gene has CDR1 SGHTA and CDR2 FQGNSA. This CDR3 has 16 amino acids. The CDR3 region is CASSRGLGQGIDTQYF. CDR3 coding DNA: TGTGCCAGCAGCCGAGGATTGGGACAGGGGATAGATACGCAGTATTTT.

The chain couples TRBV2 to TRBJ1-2, with D perhaps TRBD1 (5 bases). Deletions cut 3 bases from V and 4 bases from J, with 27 bases between. This CDR3 is 19 amino acids long. CDR1 is SNHLY and CDR2 is FYNNEI in the germline V gene. The CDR3 spells CASSDSAGQFLSPTYGYTF. CDR3 in DNA: TGTGCCAGCAGTGATTCGGCAGGACAATTCCTTTCCCCTACCTATGGCTACACCTTC.

This chain uses TRBV7-3 with TRBJ2-3; D is possibly TRBD2 (6 bases). Germline CDR1 and CDR2: SGHTA and FQGTGA. The germline V and J ends were trimmed by 5 bases and 0 bases, with 15 bases remaining between them. The CDR3 has 16 amino acids. This CDR3 is CASSPYAGTSTDTQYF. Written as DNA, the CDR3 is TGTGCCAGCAGCCCTTATGCGGGAACTAGCACAGATACGCAGTATTTT.